This record looks at one T cell receptor (beta chain) sequence and its context. Its matching antigen is unknown. No conserved phenylalanine or tryptophan ends this CDR3, so it is likely a read error. The sample comes from a study of tumor and adjacent non-tumor tissue in lung cancer. CDR1 and CDR2 (germline): MNHEY, SVGAGI. The CDR3 loop spans 17 amino acids. This sample's RNA came from whole unsorted tissue. This non-tumor lung sample came from over 3 cm beyond the tumor edge. The library came from three nested PCR rounds adapted from ARM-PCR protocols. TCRdb processed the multiplex PCR reads anew with MiXCR; each CDR3 protein has one entry. Of 80,000 or so distinct CDR3 sequences listed, roughly 80% are singletons. Study-wide points: Top 100 clones took a larger repertoire share in normal lung.

What was sequenced was distant non-tumor lung tissue. This clonotype was obtained from a man aged 55 to 69 with non-small cell lung cancer. J is TRBJ2-6 and V is TRBV6-5; TRBD2 agrees at 9 bases. CDR3 in DNA: TGTGCCAGCAGCCTAGCGGGAACCAGCTCTGGGGCCAACCTCCTGACTTAC. It encodes CASSLAGTSSGANLLTY.